This entry is about one T cell receptor beta chain. Per germline, CDR1 SGDLS and CDR2 YYNGEE. The junction had 16 bases not matched to a gene; V was cut back by 0 bases and J by 0 bases. This CDR3 has 20 amino acids. The sample comes from a study of blood T cell repertoires in COVID-19. Cohort 3 recovered donors had two negative PCRs, clearance, or symptom resolution. TCRdb's copy holds only in-frame clones and misses some; the assay was immunoSEQ multiplex PCR. This table holds about 220,000 clones, about 87% found once. The chain couples TRBV9 to TRBJ2-3; 7 positions match TRBD1. The TCR originated in a woman in her twenties or thirties who had recovered from COVID-19. Material: PBMCs or T cells enriched from blood (not recorded which). The DNA for the CDR3 is TGTGCCAGCAGCGTAGCTTCCCCGACAGGGTCCACTCTTAGCACAGATACGCAGTATTTT. Its translation is CASSVASPTGSTLSTDTQYF.